This TCR beta chain was sequenced during a study of cytomegalovirus exposure and HLA in healthy donors. Germline V gives CDR1 SNHLY, CDR2 FYNNEI. J lost 7 bases, V lost 11 bases, and 16 bases had no gene match. CDR3 length equals 14 residues. This clone was seen only once. The primer mix had 60 Vbeta and 13 Jbeta primers. TCRdb's copy holds only in-frame clones and misses some; the assay was immunoSEQ multiplex PCR. The repertoire holds roughly 130,000 clones, with roughly three quarters as singletons. The sequencing sample was made of PBMCs. This receptor was identified in a female donor in good health and CMV-seronegative. The chain carries TRBV2 and TRBJ2-5; 7 nucleotides line up with TRBD1. The CDR3 coding sequence is TGTGCCGGTTCCCGGACAGGAGTCACGGGGACCCAGTACTTC. Protein: CAGSRTGVTGTQYF.